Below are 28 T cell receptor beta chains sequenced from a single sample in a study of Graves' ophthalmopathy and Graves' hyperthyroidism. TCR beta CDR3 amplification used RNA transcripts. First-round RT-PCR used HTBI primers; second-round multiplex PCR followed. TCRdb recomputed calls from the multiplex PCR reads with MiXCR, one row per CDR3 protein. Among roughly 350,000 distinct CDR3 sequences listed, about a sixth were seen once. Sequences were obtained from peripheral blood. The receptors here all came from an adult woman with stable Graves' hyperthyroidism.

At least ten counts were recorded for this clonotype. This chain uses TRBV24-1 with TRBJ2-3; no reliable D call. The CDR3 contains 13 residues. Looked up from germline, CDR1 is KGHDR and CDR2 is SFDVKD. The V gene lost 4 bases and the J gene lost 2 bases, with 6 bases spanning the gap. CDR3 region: CATSEDDTDTQYF. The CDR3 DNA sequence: TGTGCCACCAGTGAGGACGACACAGATACGCAGTATTTT.

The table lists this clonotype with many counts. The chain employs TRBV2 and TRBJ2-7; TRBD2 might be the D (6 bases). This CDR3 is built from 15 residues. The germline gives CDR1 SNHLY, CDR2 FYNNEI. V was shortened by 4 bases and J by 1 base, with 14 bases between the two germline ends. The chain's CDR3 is CASSADSGTSYEQYF. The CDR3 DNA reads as TGTGCCAGCAGTGCGGACTCCGGGACTTCCTACGAGCAGTACTTC.

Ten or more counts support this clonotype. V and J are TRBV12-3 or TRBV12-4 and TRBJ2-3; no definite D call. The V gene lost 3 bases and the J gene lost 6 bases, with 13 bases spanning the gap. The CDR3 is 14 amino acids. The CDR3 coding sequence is TGTGCCAGCAGTTTCTGGGATGGTCGGGATACGCAGTATTTT. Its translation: CASSFWDGRDTQYF.

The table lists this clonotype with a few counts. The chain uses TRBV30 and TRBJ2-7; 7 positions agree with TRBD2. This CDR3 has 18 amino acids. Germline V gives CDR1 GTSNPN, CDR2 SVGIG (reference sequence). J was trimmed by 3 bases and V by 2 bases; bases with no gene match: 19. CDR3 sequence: CAWSKKPWRASGSYEQYF. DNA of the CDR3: TGTGCCTGGAGTAAAAAACCTTGGAGGGCTAGCGGAAGCTACGAGCAGTACTTC.

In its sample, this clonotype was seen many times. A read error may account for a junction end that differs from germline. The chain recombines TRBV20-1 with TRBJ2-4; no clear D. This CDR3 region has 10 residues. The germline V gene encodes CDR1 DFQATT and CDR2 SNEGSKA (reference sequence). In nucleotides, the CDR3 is TGCAGTGCTAGAGAAAACATTAAGTACTTC. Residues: CSARENIKYF.

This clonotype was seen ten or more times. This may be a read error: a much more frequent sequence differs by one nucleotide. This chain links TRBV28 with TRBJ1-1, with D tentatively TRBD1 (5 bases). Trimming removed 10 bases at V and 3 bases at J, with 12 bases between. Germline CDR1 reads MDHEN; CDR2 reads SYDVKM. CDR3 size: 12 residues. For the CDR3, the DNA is TGTGCCAACAAGACAGTAGACACTGAAGCTTTCTTT. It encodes CANKTVDTEAFF.

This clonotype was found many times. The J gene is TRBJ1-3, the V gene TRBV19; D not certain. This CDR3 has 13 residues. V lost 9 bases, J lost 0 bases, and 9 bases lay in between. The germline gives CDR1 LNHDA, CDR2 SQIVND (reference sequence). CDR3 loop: CASVQSSGNTIYF. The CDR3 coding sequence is TGTGCCAGCGTTCAGAGCTCTGGAAACACCATATATTTT.

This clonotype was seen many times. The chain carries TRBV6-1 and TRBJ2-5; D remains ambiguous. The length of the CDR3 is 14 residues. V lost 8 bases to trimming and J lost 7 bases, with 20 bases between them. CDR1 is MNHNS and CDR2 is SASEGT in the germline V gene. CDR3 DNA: TGTGCCAGCCCCGGGCGCGAGAATTGGGGGACCCAGTACTTC. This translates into CASPGRENWGTQYF.

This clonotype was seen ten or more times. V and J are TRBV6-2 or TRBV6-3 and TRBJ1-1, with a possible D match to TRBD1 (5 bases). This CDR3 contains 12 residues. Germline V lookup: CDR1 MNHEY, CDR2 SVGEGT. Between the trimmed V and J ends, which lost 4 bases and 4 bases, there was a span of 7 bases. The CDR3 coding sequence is TGTGCCAGCAGTTCCAGGGTCACTGAAGCTTTCTTT. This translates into CASSSRVTEAFF.

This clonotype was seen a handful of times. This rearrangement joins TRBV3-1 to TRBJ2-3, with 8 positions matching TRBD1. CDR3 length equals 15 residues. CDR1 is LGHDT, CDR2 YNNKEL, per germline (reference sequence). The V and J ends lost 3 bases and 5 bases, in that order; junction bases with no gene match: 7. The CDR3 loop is CASSHELQGGDTQYF. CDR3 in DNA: TGTGCCAGCAGCCACGAACTACAGGGGGGAGATACGCAGTATTTT.

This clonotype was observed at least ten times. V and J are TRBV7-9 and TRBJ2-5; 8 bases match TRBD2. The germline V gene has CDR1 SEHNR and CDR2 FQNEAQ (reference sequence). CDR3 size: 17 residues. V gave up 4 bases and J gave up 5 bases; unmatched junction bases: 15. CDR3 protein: CASSSSIGLAFAETQYF. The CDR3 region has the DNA TGTGCCAGCAGCTCGTCTATCGGACTAGCCTTTGCCGAGACCCAGTACTTC.

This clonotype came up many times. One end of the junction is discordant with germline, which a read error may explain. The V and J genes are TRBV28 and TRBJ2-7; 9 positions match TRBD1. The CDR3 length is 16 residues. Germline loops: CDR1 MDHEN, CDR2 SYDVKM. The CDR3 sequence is CASSSHTPGQGYQQYF. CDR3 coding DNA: TGTGCCAGCAGTTCCCACACTCCGGGACAGGGCTACCAGCAGTACTTC.

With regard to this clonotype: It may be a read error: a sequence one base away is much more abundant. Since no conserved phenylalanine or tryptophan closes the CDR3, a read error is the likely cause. CDR3 sequence: CSAQRGGVGGDGYTV. CDR3 DNA: TGCAGTGCCCAAAGGGGGGGGGTCGGTGGCGATGGCTACACCGTC. This chain connects TRBV20-1 to TRBJ1-2, with D perhaps matching TRBD1 (6 bases). The CDR3 consists of 15 residues. CDR1 and CDR2 from the germline V gene are DFQATT and SNEGSKA (reference sequence). Trimming shortened V by 6 bases and J by 6 bases, and 23 bases separated the two germline ends.

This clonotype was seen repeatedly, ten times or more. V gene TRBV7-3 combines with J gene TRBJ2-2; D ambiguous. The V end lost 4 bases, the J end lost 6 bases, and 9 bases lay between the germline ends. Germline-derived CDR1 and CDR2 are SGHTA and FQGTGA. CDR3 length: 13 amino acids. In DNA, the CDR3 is TGTGCCAGCAGCTATAACGTCGCCGGGGAGCTGTTTTTT. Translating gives CASSYNVAGELFF.

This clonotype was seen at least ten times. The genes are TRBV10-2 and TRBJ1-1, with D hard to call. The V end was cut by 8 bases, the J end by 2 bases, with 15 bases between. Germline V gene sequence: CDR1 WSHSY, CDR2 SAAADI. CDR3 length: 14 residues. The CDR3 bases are TGCGCCAGCGGACCTCTAGAGGTTAACACTGAAGCTTTCTTT. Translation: CASGPLEVNTEAFF.

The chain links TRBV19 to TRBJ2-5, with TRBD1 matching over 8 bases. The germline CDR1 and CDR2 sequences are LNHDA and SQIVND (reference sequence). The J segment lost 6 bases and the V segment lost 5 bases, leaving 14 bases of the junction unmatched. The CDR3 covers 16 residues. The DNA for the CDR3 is TGTGCCAGTAGTCCCCCCAGGGCAGGGGGCAAAAAGACCCAGTACTTC. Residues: CASSPPRAGGKKTQYF. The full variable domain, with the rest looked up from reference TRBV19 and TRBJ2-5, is DGGITQSPKYLFRKEGQNVTLSCEQNLNHDAMYWYRQDPGQGLRLIYYSQIVNDFQKGDIAEGYSVSREKKESFPLTVTSAQKNPTAFYLCASSPPRAGGKKTQYFGPGTRLLVL.

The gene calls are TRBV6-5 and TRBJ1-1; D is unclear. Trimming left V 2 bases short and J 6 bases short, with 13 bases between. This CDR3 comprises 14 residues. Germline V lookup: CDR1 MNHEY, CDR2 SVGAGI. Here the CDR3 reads CASSYQAGDAEAFF. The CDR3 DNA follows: TGTGCCAGCAGTTACCAGGCTGGAGACGCTGAAGCTTTCTTT.

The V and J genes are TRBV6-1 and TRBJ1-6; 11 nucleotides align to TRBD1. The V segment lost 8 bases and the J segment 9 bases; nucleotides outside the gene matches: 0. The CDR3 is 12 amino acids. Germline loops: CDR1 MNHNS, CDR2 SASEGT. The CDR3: CASGQGASPLHF. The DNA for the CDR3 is TGTGCCAGCGGACAGGGGGCTTCACCCCTCCACTTT.

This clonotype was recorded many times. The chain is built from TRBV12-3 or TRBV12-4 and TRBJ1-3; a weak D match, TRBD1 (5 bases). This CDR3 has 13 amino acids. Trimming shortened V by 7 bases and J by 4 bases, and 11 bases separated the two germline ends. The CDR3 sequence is CASNSGLGNTIYF. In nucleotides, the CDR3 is TGTGCCAGCAACTCGGGGCTCGGAAACACCATATATTTT.

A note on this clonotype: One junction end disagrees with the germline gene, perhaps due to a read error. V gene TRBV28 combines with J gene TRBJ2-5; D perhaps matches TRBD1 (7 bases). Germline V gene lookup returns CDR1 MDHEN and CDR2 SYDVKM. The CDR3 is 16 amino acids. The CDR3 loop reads CASSPSTGVGRETQYF. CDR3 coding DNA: TGTGCCAGCAGTCCATCTACAGGGGTCGGTCGGGAGACCCAATACTTC.

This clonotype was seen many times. CDR3 sequence (DNA): TGTGCCAGTAGTATAAACGGATTCTCCTACGAGCAGTACTTC. Its translation: CASSINGFSYEQYF. The rearrangement links TRBV19 to TRBJ2-7, with D unclear. This CDR3 comprises 14 residues. V was clipped by 2 bases and J by 0 bases, with 8 bases between them. Germline V CDR1 and CDR2: LNHDA, SQIVND (reference sequence). The variable domain in full, with the rest retrieved from reference TRBV19 and TRBJ2-7, is DGGITQSPKYLFRKEGQNVTLSCEQNLNHDAMYWYRQDPGQGLRLIYYSQIVNDFQKGDIAEGYSVSREKKESFPLTVTSAQKNPTAFYLCASSINGFSYEQYFGPGTRLTVT.

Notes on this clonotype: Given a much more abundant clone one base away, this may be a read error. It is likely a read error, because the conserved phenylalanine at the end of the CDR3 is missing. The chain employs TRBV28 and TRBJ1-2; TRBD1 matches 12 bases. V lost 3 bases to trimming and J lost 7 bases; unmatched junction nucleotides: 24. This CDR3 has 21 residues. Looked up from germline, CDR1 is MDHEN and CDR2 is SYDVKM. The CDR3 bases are TGTGCCAGCAGTTTCTTGGGTAGGGGGACAGGGGGCGATCGGGGAGACGGTGGCTACACCTTG. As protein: CASSFLGRGTGGDRGDGGYTL.

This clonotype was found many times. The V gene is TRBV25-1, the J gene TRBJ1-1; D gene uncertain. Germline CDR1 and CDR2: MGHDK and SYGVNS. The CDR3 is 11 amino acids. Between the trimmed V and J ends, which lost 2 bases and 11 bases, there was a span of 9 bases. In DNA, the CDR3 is TGTGCCAGCAGTGAAGGAGGGCAGGCTTTCTTT. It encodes CASSEGGQAFF.

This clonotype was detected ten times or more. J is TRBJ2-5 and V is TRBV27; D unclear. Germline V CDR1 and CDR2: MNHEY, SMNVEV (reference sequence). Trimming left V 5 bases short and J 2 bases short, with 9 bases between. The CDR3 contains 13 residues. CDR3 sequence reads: CASSQTPQETQYF. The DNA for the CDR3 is TGTGCCAGCAGTCAAACTCCTCAAGAGACCCAGTACTTC.

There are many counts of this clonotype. Here the CDR3 reads CASGSQGVPLGETQYF. DNA of the CDR3: TGTGCTAGTGGTTCCCAGGGGGTCCCACTCGGGGAGACCCAGTACTTC. This sequence joins TRBV12-5 and TRBJ2-5; the match to TRBD1 covers 7 bases. The germline CDR1 and CDR2 sequences are LGHNT and FRNRAP. CDR3 length: 16 residues. The V segment lost 4 bases and the J segment 5 bases; nucleotides outside the gene matches: 13.

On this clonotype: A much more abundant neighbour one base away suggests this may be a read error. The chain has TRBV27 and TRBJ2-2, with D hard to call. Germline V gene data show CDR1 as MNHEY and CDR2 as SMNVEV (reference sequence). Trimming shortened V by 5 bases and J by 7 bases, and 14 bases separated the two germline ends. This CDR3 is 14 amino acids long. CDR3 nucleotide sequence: TGTGCCAGCAGTCCCGGTTGTACCCTCGGGGAGCTGTTTTTT. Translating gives CASSPGCTLGELFF.

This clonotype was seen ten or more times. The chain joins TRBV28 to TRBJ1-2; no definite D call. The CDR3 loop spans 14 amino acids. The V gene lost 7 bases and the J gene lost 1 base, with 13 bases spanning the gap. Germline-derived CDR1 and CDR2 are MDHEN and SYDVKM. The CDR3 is CASKRAGDNYGYTF. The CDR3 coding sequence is TGTGCCAGCAAACGGGCGGGAGATAACTATGGCTACACCTTC.

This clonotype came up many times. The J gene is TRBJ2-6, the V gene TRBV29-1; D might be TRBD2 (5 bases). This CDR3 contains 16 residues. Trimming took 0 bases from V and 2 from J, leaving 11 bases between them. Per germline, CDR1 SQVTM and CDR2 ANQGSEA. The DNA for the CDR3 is TGCAGCGTTGAAGATCGCGGGTCCCCTGGGGCCAACGTCCTGACTTTC. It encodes CSVEDRGSPGANVLTF.